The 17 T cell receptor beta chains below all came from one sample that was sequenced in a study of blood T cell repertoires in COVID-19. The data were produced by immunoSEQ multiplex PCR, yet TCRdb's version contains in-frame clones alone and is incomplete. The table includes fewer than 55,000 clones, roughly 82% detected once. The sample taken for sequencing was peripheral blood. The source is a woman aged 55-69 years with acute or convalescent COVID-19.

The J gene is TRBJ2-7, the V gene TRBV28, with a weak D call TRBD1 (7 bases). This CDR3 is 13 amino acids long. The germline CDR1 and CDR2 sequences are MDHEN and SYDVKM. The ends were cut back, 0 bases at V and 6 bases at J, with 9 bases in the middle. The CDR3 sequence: CASSLWQGGEQYF. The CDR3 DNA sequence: TGTGCCAGCAGTTTATGGCAGGGGGGCGAGCAGTACTTC.

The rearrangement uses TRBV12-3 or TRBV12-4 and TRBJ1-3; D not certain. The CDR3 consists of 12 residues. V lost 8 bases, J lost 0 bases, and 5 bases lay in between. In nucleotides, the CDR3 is TGTGCCAGCGACATCTCTGGAAACACCATATATTTT. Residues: CASDISGNTIYF.

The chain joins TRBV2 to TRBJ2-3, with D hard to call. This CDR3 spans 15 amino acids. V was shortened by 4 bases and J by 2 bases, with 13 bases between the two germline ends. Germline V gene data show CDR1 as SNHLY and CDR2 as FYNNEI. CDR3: CASSGSVTPTDTQYF. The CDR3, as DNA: TGTGCCAGCAGTGGGAGCGTCACACCCACAGATACGCAGTATTTT.

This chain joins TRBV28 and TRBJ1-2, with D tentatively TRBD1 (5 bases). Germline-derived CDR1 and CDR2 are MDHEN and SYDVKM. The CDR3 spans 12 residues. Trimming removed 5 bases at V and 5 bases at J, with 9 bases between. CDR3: CASSLAGYGYTF. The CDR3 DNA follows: TGTGCCAGCAGTCTGGCAGGGTATGGCTACACCTTC.

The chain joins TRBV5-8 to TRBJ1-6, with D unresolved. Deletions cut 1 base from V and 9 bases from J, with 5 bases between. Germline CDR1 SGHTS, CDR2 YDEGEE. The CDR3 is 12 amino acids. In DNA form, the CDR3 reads TGTGCCAGCAGCTTGCAGTTTTCACCCCTCCACTTT. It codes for CASSLQFSPLHF. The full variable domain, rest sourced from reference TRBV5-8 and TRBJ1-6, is EAGVTQSPTHLIKTRGQQATLRCSPISGHTSVYWYQQALGLGLQFLLWYDEGEERNRGNFPPRFSGRQFPNYSSELNVNALELEDSALYLCASSLQFSPLHFGNGTRLTVT.

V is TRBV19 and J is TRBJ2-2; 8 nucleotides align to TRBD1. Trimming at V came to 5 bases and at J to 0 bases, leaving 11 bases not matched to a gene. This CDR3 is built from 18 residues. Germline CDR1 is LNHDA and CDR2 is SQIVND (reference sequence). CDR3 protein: CASSPLWTGPANTGELFF. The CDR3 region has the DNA TGTGCCAGTAGTCCCCTCTGGACAGGGCCAGCGAACACCGGGGAGCTGTTTTTT.

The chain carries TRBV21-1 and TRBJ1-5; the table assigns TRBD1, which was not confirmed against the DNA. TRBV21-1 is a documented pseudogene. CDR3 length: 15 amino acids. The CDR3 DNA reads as TGTGCCAGCAGCATCGACAGGGAAGCTAATCAGCCCCAGCATTTT. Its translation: CASSIDREANQPQHF.

CDR3 in amino acids: CASSEGTRWETQYF. CDR3 nucleotide sequence: TGTGCCAGCAGTGAAGGGACTAGGTGGGAGACCCAGTACTTC. The V call is TRBV25-1, the J call TRBJ2-5, with TRBD2 matching 8 bases. Germline assignment: CDR1 MGHDK and CDR2 SYGVNS. V lost 2 bases to trimming and J lost 5 bases; unmatched junction nucleotides: 4. This CDR3 region has 14 residues.

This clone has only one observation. CDR3 DNA sequence: TGTGCCAGCTCACCGATGGGAGGCGACTCTGGGGCCAACGTCCTGACTTTC. Translation: CASSPMGGDSGANVLTF. The chain is built from TRBV18 and TRBJ2-6, with D perhaps TRBD2 (6 bases). Trimming cost V 3 bases and J 0 bases, with 12 bases left between them. Germline loops: CDR1 KGHSH, CDR2 LQKENI. CDR3 size: 17 residues. Complete variable domain (other parts from reference TRBV18 and TRBJ2-6): NAGVMQNPRHLVRRRGQEARLRCSPMKGHSHVYWYRQLPEEGLKFMVYLQKENIIDESGMPKERFSAEFPKEGPSILRIQQVVRGDSAAYFCASSPMGGDSGANVLTFGAGSRLTVL.

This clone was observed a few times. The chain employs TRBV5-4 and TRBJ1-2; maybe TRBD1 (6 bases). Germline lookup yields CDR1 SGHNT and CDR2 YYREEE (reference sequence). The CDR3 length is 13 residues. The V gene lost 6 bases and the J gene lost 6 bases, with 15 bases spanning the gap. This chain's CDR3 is CASTGRGLHGYTF. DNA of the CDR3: TGTGCCAGCACCGGGCGGGGGCTTCATGGCTACACCTTC.

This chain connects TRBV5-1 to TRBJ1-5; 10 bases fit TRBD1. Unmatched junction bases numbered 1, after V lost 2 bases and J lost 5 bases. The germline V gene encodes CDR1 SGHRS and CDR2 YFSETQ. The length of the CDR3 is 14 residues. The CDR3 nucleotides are TGCGCCAGCAGCTTCGGGACAGGGGATCAGCCCCAGCATTTT. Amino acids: CASSFGTGDQPQHF.

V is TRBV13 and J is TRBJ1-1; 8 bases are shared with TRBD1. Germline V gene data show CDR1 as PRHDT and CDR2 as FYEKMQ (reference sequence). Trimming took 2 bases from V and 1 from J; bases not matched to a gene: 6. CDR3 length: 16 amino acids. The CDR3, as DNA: TGTGCCAGCAGCTTAAGGACAGGGTTTACGAACACTGAAGCTTTCTTT. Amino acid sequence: CASSLRTGFTNTEAFF.

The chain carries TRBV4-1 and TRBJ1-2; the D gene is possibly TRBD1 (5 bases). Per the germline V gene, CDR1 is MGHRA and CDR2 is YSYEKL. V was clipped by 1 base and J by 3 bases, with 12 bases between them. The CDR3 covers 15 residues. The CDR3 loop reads CASSQVHGDYYGYTF. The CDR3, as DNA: TGCGCCAGCAGCCAAGTGCACGGGGACTACTATGGCTACACCTTC.

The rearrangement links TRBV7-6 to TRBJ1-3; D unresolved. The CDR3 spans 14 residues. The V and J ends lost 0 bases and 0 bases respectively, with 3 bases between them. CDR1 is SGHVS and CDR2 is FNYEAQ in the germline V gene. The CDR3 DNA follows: TGTGCCAGCAGCTTAGCCATCTCTGGAAACACCATATATTTT. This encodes CASSLAISGNTIYF.

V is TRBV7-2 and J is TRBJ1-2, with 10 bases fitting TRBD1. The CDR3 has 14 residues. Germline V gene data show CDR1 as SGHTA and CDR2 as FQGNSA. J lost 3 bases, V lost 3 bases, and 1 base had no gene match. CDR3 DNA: TGTGCCAGCAGCTTTGGACAGGGGGACTATGGCTACACCTTC. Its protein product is CASSFGQGDYGYTF.

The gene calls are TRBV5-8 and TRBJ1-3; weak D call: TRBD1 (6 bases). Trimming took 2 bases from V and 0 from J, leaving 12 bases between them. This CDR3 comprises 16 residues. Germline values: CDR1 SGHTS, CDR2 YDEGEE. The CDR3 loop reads CASSFPGHHSGNTIYF. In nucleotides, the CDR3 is TGTGCCAGCAGCTTTCCGGGACACCACTCTGGAAACACCATATATTTT.

This chain's CDR3 is CASSLGRDSINLPEAFF. The CDR3 DNA follows: TGCGCCAGCAGCTTGGGACGGGACAGCATAAACCTCCCTGAAGCTTTCTTT. The rearrangement joins TRBV5-1 to TRBJ1-1; 7 nucleotides line up with TRBD1. The V gene end was trimmed by 0 bases and the J gene end by 6 bases; junction bases not matched to a gene: 14. The CDR3 runs 17 residues. In germline, CDR1 is SGHRS, CDR2 YFSETQ.